Presented here are 29 T cell receptor beta chains from one specimen sequenced in a study of regulatory T cells in long-lasting Graves disease. The time point here: persistent/refractory GD, antithyroid drugs over 5 years with positive TRAb. From RNA extracted from PBMCs, the TCR library was made. To make TCR beta libraries, researchers used iRepertoire HTBI primers and Arm-PCR of CDR3 regions. TCRdb redid the calling of the multiplex PCR reads with MiXCR, one entry per CDR3 protein. The sample records under 450,000 distinct CDR3 sequences, about a quarter being singletons. The sequencing used peripheral blood mononuclear cells (PBMCs), collected when the disease was refractory, from a patient treated with antithyroid drugs. The receptors derive from a female donor with Graves disease.

CDR3: CSARDGLAALGTGELFF. CDR3 nucleotide sequence: TGCAGTGCTAGAGATGGACTAGCGGCCCTGGGCACCGGGGAGCTGTTTTTT. This chain connects TRBV20-1 to TRBJ2-2; 10 nucleotides match TRBD2. Germline CDR1 is DFQATT and CDR2 is SNEGSKA (reference sequence). Germline trimming cut 0 bases from V and 4 bases from J; bases unmatched to any gene: 8. The CDR3 totals 17 residues.

The chain is built from TRBV7-8 and TRBJ2-7, with D possibly TRBD2 on 6 matching bases. The CDR3 spans 18 residues. V dropped 0 bases and J dropped 1 base, with 19 bases sitting between them. CDR1 SGHVS and CDR2 FQNEAQ come from the germline V gene. The chain's CDR3 is CASSLASIPAGRSYEQYF. As DNA, the CDR3 is TGTGCCAGCAGCTTAGCTTCTATACCGGCAGGGAGGTCCTACGAGCAGTACTTC.

Ten or more counts support this clonotype. This chain links TRBV11-2 with TRBJ2-7; the match to TRBD2 covers 8 bases. CDR3 length equals 15 residues. Losses at the gene ends were 0 bases for V and 5 bases for J; bases not matched to a gene: 6. The germline CDR1 and CDR2 sequences are SGHAT and FQNNGV. CDR3 sequence: CASSLDRAGAHEQYF. For the CDR3, the DNA is TGTGCCAGCAGCTTAGATAGAGCGGGAGCTCACGAGCAGTACTTC. The full variable domain, with the rest looked up from reference TRBV11-2 and TRBJ2-7, is EAGVAQSPRYKIIEKRQSVAFWCNPISGHATLYWYQQILGQGPKLLIQFQNNGVVDDSQLPKDRFSAERLKGVDSTLKIQPAKLEDSAVYLCASSLDRAGAHEQYFGPGTRLTVT.

This clonotype was counted only a few times. This sequence joins TRBV7-2 and TRBJ2-4; D might be TRBD1 (6 bases). The CDR3 runs 16 residues. CDR1 is SGHTA, CDR2 FQGNSA, per germline. Trimming took off 6 bases at V and 0 bases at J, with 15 bases between the two ends. For the CDR3, the DNA is TGTGCCAGCAGGGACCTTTGGGGGCTAGCCAAAAACATTCAGTACTTC. Protein: CASRDLWGLAKNIQYF.

Only a few counts were recorded for this clonotype. V is TRBV2 and J is TRBJ2-2, with 7 bases matching TRBD1. Germline values: CDR1 SNHLY, CDR2 FYNNEI. CDR3 length: 15 residues. With 3 bases clipped from V and 5 bases from J, the junction kept 6 bases outside the gene matches. This CDR3 reads CASSEVPGGTGELFF. The DNA for the CDR3 is TGTGCCAGCAGTGAGGTTCCAGGGGGAACCGGGGAGCTGTTTTTT. Using reference TRBV2 and TRBJ2-2 for the parts outside the CDR3, the full variable domain is EPEVTQTPSHQVTQMGQEVILRCVPISNHLYFYWYRQILGQKVEFLVSFYNNEISEKSEIFDDQFSVERPDGSNFTLKIRSTKLEDSAMYFCASSEVPGGTGELFFGEGSRLTVL.

The CDR3 region has the DNA TGTGCCAGCAGTCCACAGGGAAACGAGCAGTACTTC. It translates to CASSPQGNEQYF. The chain recombines TRBV7-9 with TRBJ2-7, with D perhaps TRBD1 (6 bases). Germline CDR1 reads SEHNR; CDR2 reads FQNEAQ (reference sequence). This CDR3 is 12 amino acids long. V was clipped by 6 bases and J by 5 bases, with 11 bases between them.

This clonotype has just a few counts. In nucleotides, the CDR3 is TGTGCCAGTCGGCAGGGGGATAACTCCTATAATTCACCCCTCCACTTT. This codes for CASRQGDNSYNSPLHF. The chain joins TRBV19 to TRBJ1-6, with 7 bases lining up with TRBD1. V lost 8 bases and J lost 0; bases outside the gene matches: 7. Germline V gene lookup returns CDR1 LNHDA and CDR2 SQIVND (reference sequence). The CDR3 spans 16 residues.

This chain joins TRBV20-1 and TRBJ2-2; D is tentatively TRBD1 or TRBD2 (6 bases each). The V gene lost 3 bases and the J gene lost 5 bases, with 16 bases spanning the gap. Germline assignment: CDR1 DFQATT and CDR2 SNEGSKA (reference sequence). CDR3 size: 15 residues. The CDR3 spells CSARRLEGGTGELFF. CDR3 coding DNA: TGCAGTGCTAGGCGACTAGAAGGGGGAACCGGGGAGCTGTTTTTT.

Many counts were recorded for this clonotype. The V and J genes are TRBV19 and TRBJ2-7; D is unresolved. Trimming removed 3 bases at V and 4 bases at J, with 4 bases between. Looked up from germline, CDR1 is LNHDA and CDR2 is SQIVND (reference sequence). CDR3 length: 11 residues. In DNA, the CDR3 is TGTGCCAGTAGTATGGGTTACGAGCAGTACTTC. The encoded protein is CASSMGYEQYF.

This rearrangement joins TRBV11-2 to TRBJ2-1; D perhaps matches TRBD1 (6 bases). The CDR3 length is 14 residues. Germline V CDR1 and CDR2: SGHAT, FQNNGV. Trimming pared 5 bases from V and 5 bases from J, leaving 13 bases between. The CDR3 here is CASSPRGHHNEQFF. CDR3 in DNA: TGTGCCAGCAGCCCCCGGGGACACCACAATGAGCAGTTCTTC.

This clonotype has only a few counts. The CDR3 here is CASSMGQRHQETQYF. CDR3 nucleotides: TGTGCCAGTAGTATGGGACAGAGACACCAAGAGACCCAGTACTTC. This chain uses TRBV19 with TRBJ2-5; the match to TRBD1 covers 7 bases. V shed 3 bases, J shed 0 bases, and the junction held 4 bases outside the gene matches. The CDR3 spans 15 residues. CDR1 is LNHDA and CDR2 is SQIVND in the germline V gene (reference sequence).

J is TRBJ2-5 and V is TRBV7-9; the D gene is possibly TRBD1 (7 bases). The CDR3 is 19 residues long. Trimming pared 5 bases from V and 1 base from J, leaving 26 bases between. Germline-derived CDR1 and CDR2 are SEHNR and FQNEAQ (reference sequence). CDR3 sequence reads: CASSPPWDRLGGTQETQYF. CDR3 nucleotide sequence: TGTGCCAGCAGCCCCCCGTGGGACAGACTTGGAGGGACCCAAGAGACCCAGTACTTC.

The chain uses TRBV5-6 and TRBJ1-2; D remains ambiguous. The length of the CDR3 is 12 residues. V lost 3 bases and J lost 5, with 8 bases in between. Germline V gives CDR1 SGHDT, CDR2 YYEEEE. The CDR3 DNA is TGTGCCAGCAGCTCCCCGCATTATGGCTACACCTTC. It codes for CASSSPHYGYTF.

This chain uses TRBV30 with TRBJ2-5; the match to TRBD2 covers 11 bases. The germline V gene has CDR1 GTSNPN and CDR2 SVGIG (reference sequence). V was clipped by 3 bases and J by 2 bases; unmatched bases: 2. This CDR3 comprises 14 residues. CDR3 sequence reads: CAWRLAGGQETQYF. As DNA, the CDR3 is TGTGCCTGGAGGCTAGCGGGGGGACAAGAGACCCAGTACTTC. Full variable domain (outside the CDR3, taken from reference TRBV30 and TRBJ2-5): SQTIHQWPATLVQPVGSPLSLECTVEGTSNPNLYWYRQAAGRGLQLLFYSVGIGQISSEVPQNLSASRPQDRQFILSSKKLLLSDSGFYLCAWRLAGGQETQYFGPGTRLLVL.

This clonotype was detected a few times. The genes are TRBV11-2 and TRBJ2-1, with D possibly being TRBD1 (6 bases). The CDR3 is 14 amino acids. V lost 4 bases, J lost 5 bases, and 12 bases lay in between. The germline gives CDR1 SGHAT, CDR2 FQNNGV. This CDR3 is CASSSPRGNNEQFF. The CDR3 DNA is TGTGCCAGCAGCTCGCCGAGGGGGAACAATGAGCAGTTCTTC.

This clonotype appeared many times. J is TRBJ1-5 and V is TRBV11-2, with 9 positions matching TRBD1. The CDR3 covers 15 residues. CDR1 and CDR2 from the germline V gene are SGHAT and FQNNGV. V shed 5 bases and J 6 bases; nucleotides not matched to a gene: 8. Written as DNA, the CDR3 is TGTGCCAGCAGCCGCGGGACAGGGTTGGTTCAGCCCCAGCATTTT. It is translated as CASSRGTGLVQPQHF.

This clonotype was detected many times. This chain joins TRBV28 and TRBJ1-6; D call uncertain. Germline V lookup: CDR1 MDHEN, CDR2 SYDVKM. This CDR3 region has 12 residues. The V gene lost 8 bases and the J gene lost 9 bases, with 11 bases spanning the gap. CDR3 nucleotide sequence: TGTGCCAGCGGCAAATTGCCTTCACCCCTCCACTTT. It codes for CASGKLPSPLHF. Combining the CDR3 with reference TRBV28 and TRBJ1-6 gives the whole variable domain DVKVTQSSRYLVKRTGEKVFLECVQDMDHENMFWYRQDPGLGLRLIYFSYDVKMKEKGDIPEGYSVSREKKERFSLILESASTNQTSMYLCASGKLPSPLHFGNGTRLTVT.

Concerning this clonotype: A single base separates this from a much larger clone, so it may be a read error. The chain uses TRBV28 and TRBJ1-2, with 10 bases matching TRBD1. Germline V CDR1 and CDR2: MDHEN, SYDVKM. The CDR3 spans 18 residues. V lost 1 base and J lost 2; bases outside the gene matches: 10. For the CDR3, the DNA is TGTGCCAGCAGTTTATTAGGGACAGGGGCCAAGATAAACTATGGCTACACCTTC. This sequence encodes CASSLLGTGAKINYGYTF.

This clonotype was counted at least ten times. The gene calls are TRBV7-9 and TRBJ1-2; 10 positions match TRBD1. The CDR3 sequence is 16 residues long. The V gene's germline CDR1 is SEHNR and CDR2 FQNEAQ (reference sequence). With V trimmed by 3 bases and J by 4 bases, 8 bases remained unmatched. As DNA, the CDR3 is TGTGCCAGCAGCTTTGGGCGGACAGGGGGATCCTATGGCTACACCTTC. Its protein is CASSFGRTGGSYGYTF.

The V gene is TRBV20-1, the J gene TRBJ2-7, with D unresolved. Looked up from germline, CDR1 is DFQATT and CDR2 is SNEGSKA (reference sequence). The CDR3 totals 15 residues. Between the trimmed V and J ends, which lost 0 bases and 0 bases, there was a span of 12 bases. This CDR3 reads CSARDQRVSSYEQYF. DNA for the CDR3: TGCAGTGCTAGAGATCAACGGGTTAGCTCCTACGAGCAGTACTTC.

The V and J genes are TRBV19 and TRBJ2-5; TRBD2 agrees at 13 bases. Germline assignment: CDR1 LNHDA and CDR2 SQIVND (reference sequence). The junction had 15 bases not matched to a gene; V was cut back by 4 bases and J by 1 base. The CDR3 sequence is 20 residues long. CDR3 nucleotides: TGTGCCAGTAGTAGACAAGGGACTAGCGGGATAGGCCCAAGCCAAGAGACCCAGTACTTC. This gives the protein CASSRQGTSGIGPSQETQYF.

This clonotype was detected many times. The V call is TRBV28, the J call TRBJ1-2, with a possible D match to TRBD1 (5 bases). The CDR3 extends over 21 amino acids. Trimming shortened V by 6 bases and J by 4 bases, and 36 bases separated the two germline ends. Germline assignment: CDR1 MDHEN and CDR2 SYDVKM. CDR3: CASRESSVTADPSGVLYGYTF. CDR3 in DNA: TGTGCCAGCAGAGAGTCCTCTGTTACGGCAGATCCTTCGGGGGTGCTCTATGGCTACACCTTC.

This clonotype was seen many times. The chain uses TRBV28 and TRBJ1-2; maybe TRBD1 (6 bases). V shed 6 bases and J shed 2 bases, with 13 bases lying between them. The CDR3 consists of 14 residues. Germline assignment: CDR1 MDHEN and CDR2 SYDVKM. DNA of the CDR3: TGTGCCAGCAGCTTGTCCGGGACAAACTATGGCTACACCTTC. As protein: CASSLSGTNYGYTF.

This clonotype was observed many times. The chain employs TRBV12-3 or TRBV12-4 and TRBJ1-3; weak D call: TRBD1 (5 bases). The CDR3 runs 16 residues. V lost 0 bases and J 0 bases, leaving 9 bases between the germline ends. CDR3 DNA sequence: TGTGCCAGCAGTTTAGCTAGGACAACCTCTGGAAACACCATATATTTT. Its protein product is CASSLARTTSGNTIYF.

Concerning this clonotype: Since a much larger clone is just one base distant, this may be a read error. The V and J genes are TRBV15 and TRBJ2-5, with D perhaps TRBD2 (5 bases). Germline CDR1 and CDR2: LNHNV and YYDKDF (reference sequence). There are 16 residues in the CDR3. The chain's CDR3 is CATNRTPSSRQETQYF. CDR3 bases: TGTGCCACCAACAGAACCCCCTCTAGCAGACAAGAGACCCAGTACTTC. The whole variable domain, filled in from reference TRBV15 and TRBJ2-5, reads DAMVIQNPRYQVTQFGKPVTLSCSQTLNHNVMYWYQQKSSQAPKLLFHYYDKDFNNEADTPDNFQSRRPNTSFCFLDIRSPGLGDTAMYLCATNRTPSSRQETQYFGPGTRLLVL.

In this sample, this clonotype turned up a few times. V gene TRBV19 combines with J gene TRBJ2-5; perhaps TRBD2 as D (7 bases). Germline CDR1 LNHDA, CDR2 SQIVND (reference sequence). The CDR3 loop spans 13 amino acids. V lost 8 bases to trimming and J lost 5 bases, with 15 bases between them. The CDR3, as DNA: TGTGCCAGTGGGGGCGGGAGATCGGAGACCCAGTACTTC. It translates to CASGGGRSETQYF.

The table lists this clonotype with a few counts. The chain has TRBV11-2 and TRBJ1-3, with D possibly matching TRBD1 (6 bases). There are 13 residues in the CDR3. CDR1 and CDR2 from the germline V gene are SGHAT and FQNNGV. V lost 5 bases and J 6 bases, leaving 11 bases between the germline ends. CDR3 coding DNA: TGTGCCAGCAGCCCTACAGGGAAAAACACCATATATTTT. It is translated as CASSPTGKNTIYF.

The V gene is TRBV6-1, the J gene TRBJ2-2; 9 positions agree with TRBD1. The CDR3 is made up of 17 amino acids. Looked up from germline, CDR1 is MNHNS and CDR2 is SASEGT. The ends lost 5 bases at V and 1 base at J; junction bases unmatched: 8. The CDR3 DNA reads TGTGCCAGCAGTTTAAAACCGGGACAGGGGAACACCGGGGAGCTGTTTTTT. Protein sequence: CASSLKPGQGNTGELFF.

A single count supports this clonotype. The chain links TRBV7-9 to TRBJ1-1, with D possibly being TRBD1 (6 bases). CDR1 SEHNR and CDR2 FQNEAQ come from the germline V gene (reference sequence). Trimming took 4 bases from V and 1 from J, leaving 13 bases between them. This CDR3 is built from 15 residues. The CDR3 DNA follows: TGTGCCAGCAGCTCCCCCAACAGGGAGAACACTGAAGCTTTCTTT. Encoded protein: CASSSPNRENTEAFF.